Ten or more counts support the clone carrying this T cell receptor beta chain. The antigen remains undetermined. Researchers took RNA transcripts and amplified TCR beta CDR3 regions from them. HTBI primers primed a first-round RT-PCR, and a second-round multiplex PCR followed. TCRdb recomputed calls from the multiplex PCR reads with MiXCR, one row per CDR3 protein. The data show roughly 410,000 distinct CDR3 sequences, roughly 15% seen once. Hyperthyroidism patients had new diagnoses, durations under 2 months, and ages of 18 to 65. Orbital computed tomography, together with clinical symptoms, serum thyroxine, TRAb and thyroid ultrasound, was used for diagnosis. This specimen comes from a study of Graves' ophthalmopathy and Graves' hyperthyroidism. Looking at the study overall: Specimen type is peripheral blood, obtained at initial diagnosis before any treatment.

Points from the study as a whole: Its predictions of ophthalmopathy progression gave the model 55% to 71% sensitivity and 72% to 85% specificity.

This sequence was found in a woman aged 18-29 years with stable Graves' hyperthyroidism. The material sequenced was peripheral blood.

CDR3 sequence reads: CASGLGLGETQYF. The CDR3 region has the DNA TGTGCTAGTGGTTTGGGACTCGGGGAGACCCAGTACTTC. V gene TRBV12-5 combines with J gene TRBJ2-5; D remains ambiguous. The V gene's germline CDR1 is LGHNT and CDR2 FRNRAP. There are 13 residues in the CDR3. V was trimmed by 1 base and J by 5 bases, leaving 8 bases between them. The full variable domain, rest sourced from reference TRBV12-5 and TRBJ2-5, is DARVTQTPRHKVTEMGQEVTMRCQPILGHNTVFWYRQTMMQGLELLAYFRNRAPLDDSGMPKDRFSAEMPDATLATLKIQPSEPRDSAVYFCASGLGLGETQYFGPGTRLLVL.